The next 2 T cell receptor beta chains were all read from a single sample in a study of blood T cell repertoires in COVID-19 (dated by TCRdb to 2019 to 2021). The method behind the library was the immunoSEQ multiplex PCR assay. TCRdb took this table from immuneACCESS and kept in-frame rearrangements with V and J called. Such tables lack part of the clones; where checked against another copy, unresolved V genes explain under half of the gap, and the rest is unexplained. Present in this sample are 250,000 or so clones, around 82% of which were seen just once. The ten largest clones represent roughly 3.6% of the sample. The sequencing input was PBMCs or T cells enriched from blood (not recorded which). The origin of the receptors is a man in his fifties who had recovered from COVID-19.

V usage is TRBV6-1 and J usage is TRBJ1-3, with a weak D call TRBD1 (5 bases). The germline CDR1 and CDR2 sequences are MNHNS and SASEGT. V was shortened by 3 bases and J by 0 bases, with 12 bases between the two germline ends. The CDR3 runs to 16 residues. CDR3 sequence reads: CASSDHPQGSGNTIYF. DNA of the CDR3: TGTGCCAGCAGTGATCACCCCCAGGGCTCTGGAAACACCATATATTTT.

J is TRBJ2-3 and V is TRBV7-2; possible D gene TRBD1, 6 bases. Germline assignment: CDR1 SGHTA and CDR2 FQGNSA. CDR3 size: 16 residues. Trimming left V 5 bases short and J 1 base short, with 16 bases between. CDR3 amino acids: CASSRGLGAGTDTQYF. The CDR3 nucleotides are TGTGCCAGCAGCCGTGGGCTGGGGGCCGGCACAGATACGCAGTATTTT.